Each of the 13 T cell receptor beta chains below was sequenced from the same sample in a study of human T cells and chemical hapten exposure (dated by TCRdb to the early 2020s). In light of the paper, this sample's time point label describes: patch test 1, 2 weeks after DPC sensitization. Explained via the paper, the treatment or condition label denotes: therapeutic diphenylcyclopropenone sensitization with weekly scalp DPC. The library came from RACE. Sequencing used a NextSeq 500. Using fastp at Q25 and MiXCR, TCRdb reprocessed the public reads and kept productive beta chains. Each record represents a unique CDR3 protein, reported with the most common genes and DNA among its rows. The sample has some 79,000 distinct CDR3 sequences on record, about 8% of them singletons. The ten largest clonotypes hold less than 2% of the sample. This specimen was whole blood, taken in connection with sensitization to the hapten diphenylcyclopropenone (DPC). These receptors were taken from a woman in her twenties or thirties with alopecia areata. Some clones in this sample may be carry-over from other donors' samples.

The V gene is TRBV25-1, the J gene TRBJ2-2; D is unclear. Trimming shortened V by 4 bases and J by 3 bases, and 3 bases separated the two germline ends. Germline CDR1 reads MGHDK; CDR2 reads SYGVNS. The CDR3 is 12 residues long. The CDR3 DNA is TGTGCCAGCAGTGTTTACACCGGGGAGCTGTTTTTT. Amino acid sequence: CASSVYTGELFF.

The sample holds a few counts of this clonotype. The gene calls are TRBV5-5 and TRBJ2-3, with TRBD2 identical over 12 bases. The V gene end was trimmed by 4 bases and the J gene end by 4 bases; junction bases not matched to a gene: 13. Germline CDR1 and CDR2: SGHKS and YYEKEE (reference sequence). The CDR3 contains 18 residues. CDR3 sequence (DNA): TGTGCCAGCAGCCTGGCTAGCGGGGGGGCCCGGTCCCCAGATACGCAGTATTTT. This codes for CASSLASGGARSPDTQYF.

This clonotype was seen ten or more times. The CDR3 loop is CASSRALEGLAEAFF. The CDR3 nucleotides are TGTGCCAGCAGCCGGGCCTTGGAGGGATTAGCTGAAGCTTTCTTT. V usage is TRBV3-1 and J usage is TRBJ1-1; D gene ambiguous. Germline V gene lookup returns CDR1 LGHDT and CDR2 YNNKEL (reference sequence). V dropped 4 bases and J dropped 6 bases, with 18 bases sitting between them. The CDR3 loop spans 15 amino acids. Full variable domain (rest looked up from reference TRBV3-1 and TRBJ1-1): DTAVSQTPKYLVTQMGNDKSIKCEQNLGHDTMYWYKQDSKKFLKIMFSYNNKELIINETVPNRFSPKSPDKAHLNLHINSLELGDSAVYFCASSRALEGLAEAFFGQGTRLTVV.

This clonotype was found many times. In DNA, the CDR3 is TGTGCCAGCAGTGATGGACTAGCTTCGAATGAGCAGTTCTTC. It specifies CASSDGLASNEQFF. This chain links TRBV6-4 with TRBJ2-1, with 8 bases aligning to TRBD2. The CDR3 covers 14 residues. The ends lost 3 bases at V and 7 bases at J; junction bases unmatched: 5. Germline V gene data show CDR1 as MRHNA and CDR2 as SNTAGT.

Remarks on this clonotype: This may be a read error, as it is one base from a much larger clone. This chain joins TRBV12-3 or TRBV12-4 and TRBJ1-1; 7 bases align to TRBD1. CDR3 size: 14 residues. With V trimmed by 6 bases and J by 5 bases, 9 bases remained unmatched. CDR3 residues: CASSLGRGRTEAFF. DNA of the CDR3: TGTGCCAGCAGCCTCGGCAGGGGGAGGACTGAAGCTTTCTTT.

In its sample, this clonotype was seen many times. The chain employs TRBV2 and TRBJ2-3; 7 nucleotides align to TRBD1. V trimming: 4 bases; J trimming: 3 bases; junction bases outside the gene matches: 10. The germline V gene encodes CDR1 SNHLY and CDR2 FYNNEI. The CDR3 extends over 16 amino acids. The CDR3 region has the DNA TGTGCCAGCAGTGCAAGACAGGGATCTGGTACAGATACGCAGTATTTT. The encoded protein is CASSARQGSGTDTQYF. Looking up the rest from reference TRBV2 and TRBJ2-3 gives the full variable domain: EPEVTQTPSHQVTQMGQEVILRCVPISNHLYFYWYRQILGQKVEFLVSFYNNEISEKSEIFDDQFSVERPDGSNFTLKIRSTKLEDSAMYFCASSARQGSGTDTQYFGPGTRLTVL.

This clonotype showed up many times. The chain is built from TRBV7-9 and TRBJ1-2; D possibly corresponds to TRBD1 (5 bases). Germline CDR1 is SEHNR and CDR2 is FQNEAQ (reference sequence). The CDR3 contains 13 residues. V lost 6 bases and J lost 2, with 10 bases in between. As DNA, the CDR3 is TGTGCCAGCAGTCTGACAGCCAACTATGGCTACACCTTC. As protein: CASSLTANYGYTF.

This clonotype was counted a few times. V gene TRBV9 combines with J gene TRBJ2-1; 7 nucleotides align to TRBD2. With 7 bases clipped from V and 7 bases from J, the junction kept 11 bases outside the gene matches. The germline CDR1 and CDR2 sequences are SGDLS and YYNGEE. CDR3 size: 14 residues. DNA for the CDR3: TGTGCCAGCCAGCGGGGCTACCTACAGAATGAGCAGTTCTTC. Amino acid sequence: CASQRGYLQNEQFF.

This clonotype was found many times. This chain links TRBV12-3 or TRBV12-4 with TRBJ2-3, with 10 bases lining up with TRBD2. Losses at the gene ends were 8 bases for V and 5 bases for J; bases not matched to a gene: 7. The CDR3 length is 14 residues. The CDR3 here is CASRTSGDIDTQYF. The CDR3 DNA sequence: TGTGCCAGCCGCACTAGCGGGGATATAGATACGCAGTATTTT.

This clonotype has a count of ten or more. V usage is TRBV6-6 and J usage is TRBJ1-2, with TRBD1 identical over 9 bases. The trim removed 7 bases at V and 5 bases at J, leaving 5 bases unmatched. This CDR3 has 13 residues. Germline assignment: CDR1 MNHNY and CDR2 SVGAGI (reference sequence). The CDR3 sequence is CASTGTGIYGYTF. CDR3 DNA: TGTGCCAGCACGGGGACAGGGATTTATGGCTACACCTTC.

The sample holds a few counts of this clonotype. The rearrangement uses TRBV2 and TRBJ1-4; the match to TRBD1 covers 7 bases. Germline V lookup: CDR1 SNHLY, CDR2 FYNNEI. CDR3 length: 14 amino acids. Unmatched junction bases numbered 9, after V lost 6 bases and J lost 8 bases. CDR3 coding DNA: TGTGCCAGCAGGGCTAGGGACAGAGAAGAAAAACTGTTTTTT. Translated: CASRARDREEKLFF.

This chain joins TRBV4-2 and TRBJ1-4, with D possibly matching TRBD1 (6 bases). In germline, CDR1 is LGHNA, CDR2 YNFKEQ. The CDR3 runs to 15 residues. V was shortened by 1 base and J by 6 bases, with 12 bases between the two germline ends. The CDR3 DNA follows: TGTGCCAGCAGCCAAGTTGTCGCAGGGGATGAAAAACTGTTTTTT. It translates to CASSQVVAGDEKLFF.

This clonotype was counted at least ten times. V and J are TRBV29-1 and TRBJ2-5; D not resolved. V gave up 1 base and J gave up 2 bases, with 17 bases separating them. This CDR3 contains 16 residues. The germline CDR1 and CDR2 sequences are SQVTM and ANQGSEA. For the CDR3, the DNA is TGCAGCGTTGAAGCTTGGCTGGGATTGGCTCAAGAGACCCAGTACTTC. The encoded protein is CSVEAWLGLAQETQYF.